This record looks at one T cell receptor beta chain sequence and its context. The record originates from a study of T cell changes during pregnancy in multiple sclerosis. The protocol was immunoSEQ multiplex PCR, while the TCRdb copy is restricted to in-frame clones and leaves out a portion. Here the sample spans 40,000 or so clones, approximately 92% being singletons. The origin of this receptor is a female donor with multiple sclerosis, enrolled in a pregnancy study. The sample consisted of CD8+ T cells from peripheral blood mononuclear cells, taken in the third trimester of pregnancy.

DNA for the CDR3: TGTGCCAGCAGTGACTGGGGGGGGATAGCGACCCAGTACTTC. It yields the protein CASSDWGGIATQYF. The gene calls are TRBV2 and TRBJ2-5; TRBD2 agrees at 7 bases. With 3 bases clipped from V and 7 bases from J, the junction kept 8 bases outside the gene matches. The germline V gene has CDR1 SNHLY and CDR2 FYNNEI. The CDR3 length is 14 residues. Based on the CDR3 plus reference TRBV2 and TRBJ2-5, the full variable domain is EPEVTQTPSHQVTQMGQEVILRCVPISNHLYFYWYRQILGQKVEFLVSFYNNEISEKSEIFDDQFSVERPDGSNFTLKIRSTKLEDSAMYFCASSDWGGIATQYFGPGTRLLVL.